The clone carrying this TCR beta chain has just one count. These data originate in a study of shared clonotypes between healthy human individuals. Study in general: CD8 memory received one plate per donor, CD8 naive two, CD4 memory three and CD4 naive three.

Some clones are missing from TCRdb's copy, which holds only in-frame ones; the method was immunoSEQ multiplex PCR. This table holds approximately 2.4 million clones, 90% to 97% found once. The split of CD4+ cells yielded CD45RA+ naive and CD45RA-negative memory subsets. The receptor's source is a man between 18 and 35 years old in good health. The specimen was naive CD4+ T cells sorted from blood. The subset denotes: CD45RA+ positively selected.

CDR3 residues: CASSLGPGTKYF. In nucleotides, the CDR3 is TGTGCCAGCAGCTTGGGTCCCGGGACGAAGTACTTC. The chain couples TRBV5-4 to TRBJ2-7, with D possibly being TRBD1 or TRBD2 (5 bases each). This CDR3 has 12 residues. V lost 0 bases and J 11 bases, leaving 12 bases between the germline ends. Germline V gene lookup returns CDR1 SGHNT and CDR2 YYREEE (reference sequence).